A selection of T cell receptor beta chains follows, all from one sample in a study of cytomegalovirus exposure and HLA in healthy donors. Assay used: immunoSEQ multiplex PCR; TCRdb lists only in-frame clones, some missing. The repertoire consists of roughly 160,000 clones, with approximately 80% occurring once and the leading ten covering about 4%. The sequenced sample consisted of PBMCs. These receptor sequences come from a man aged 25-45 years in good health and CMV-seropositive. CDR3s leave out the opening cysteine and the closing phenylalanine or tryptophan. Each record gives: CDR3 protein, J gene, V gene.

CDR3 protein: ASSLREQETQY
J gene: TRBJ2-5
V gene: TRBV19

CDR3 protein: ASSGSPGQSNYGYT
J gene: TRBJ1-2
V gene: TRBV27

CDR3 protein: ASSMPGLGSYEQY
J gene: TRBJ2-7
V gene: TRBV27

CDR3 protein: ASSAKEGNTEAF
J gene: TRBJ1-1
V gene: TRBV11-2

CDR3 protein: ASSYDSMNTEAF
J gene: TRBJ1-1
V gene: TRBV6-6

CDR3 protein: ASSLPTGRGNEQF
J gene: TRBJ2-1
V gene: TRBV5-1

CDR3 protein: ASSVGRGLASTDTQY
J gene: TRBJ2-3
V gene: TRBV9

CDR3 protein: ATTRQDTQY
J gene: TRBJ2-3
V gene: TRBV12-2

CDR3 protein: ASSHLPGQGVDEQY
J gene: TRBJ2-7
V gene: TRBV4-1

CDR3 protein: ASSPLRDIPTEAF
J gene: TRBJ1-1
V gene: TRBV18

CDR3 protein: ASSLRWATGEQY
J gene: TRBJ2-7
V gene: TRBV5-1

CDR3 protein: ASSPDGGYSTDTQY
J gene: TRBJ2-3
V gene: TRBV5-1

CDR3 protein: ASSQEVGLVETQY
J gene: TRBJ2-5
V gene: TRBV14

CDR3 protein: ASSDFSENEQF
J gene: TRBJ2-1
V gene: TRBV10-2

CDR3 protein: ASSVGGTGSYEQY
J gene: TRBJ2-7
V gene: TRBV9

CDR3 protein: ASSLDPTARYGYT
J gene: TRBJ1-2
V gene: TRBV5-4

CDR3 protein: ASSVERVDEQF
J gene: TRBJ2-1
V gene: TRBV9

CDR3 protein: ASSPLVGGRAYEQY
J gene: TRBJ2-7
V gene: TRBV28

CDR3 protein: ASSRTGGSWSNQPQH
J gene: TRBJ1-5
V gene: TRBV7-8

CDR3 protein: ASRKEDRDRYT
J gene: TRBJ1-2
V gene: TRBV6-1

CDR3 protein: ASSLVPDTGELF
J gene: TRBJ2-2
V gene: TRBV5-1

CDR3 protein: ASRYAGQAGNTIY
J gene: TRBJ1-3
V gene: TRBV7-9